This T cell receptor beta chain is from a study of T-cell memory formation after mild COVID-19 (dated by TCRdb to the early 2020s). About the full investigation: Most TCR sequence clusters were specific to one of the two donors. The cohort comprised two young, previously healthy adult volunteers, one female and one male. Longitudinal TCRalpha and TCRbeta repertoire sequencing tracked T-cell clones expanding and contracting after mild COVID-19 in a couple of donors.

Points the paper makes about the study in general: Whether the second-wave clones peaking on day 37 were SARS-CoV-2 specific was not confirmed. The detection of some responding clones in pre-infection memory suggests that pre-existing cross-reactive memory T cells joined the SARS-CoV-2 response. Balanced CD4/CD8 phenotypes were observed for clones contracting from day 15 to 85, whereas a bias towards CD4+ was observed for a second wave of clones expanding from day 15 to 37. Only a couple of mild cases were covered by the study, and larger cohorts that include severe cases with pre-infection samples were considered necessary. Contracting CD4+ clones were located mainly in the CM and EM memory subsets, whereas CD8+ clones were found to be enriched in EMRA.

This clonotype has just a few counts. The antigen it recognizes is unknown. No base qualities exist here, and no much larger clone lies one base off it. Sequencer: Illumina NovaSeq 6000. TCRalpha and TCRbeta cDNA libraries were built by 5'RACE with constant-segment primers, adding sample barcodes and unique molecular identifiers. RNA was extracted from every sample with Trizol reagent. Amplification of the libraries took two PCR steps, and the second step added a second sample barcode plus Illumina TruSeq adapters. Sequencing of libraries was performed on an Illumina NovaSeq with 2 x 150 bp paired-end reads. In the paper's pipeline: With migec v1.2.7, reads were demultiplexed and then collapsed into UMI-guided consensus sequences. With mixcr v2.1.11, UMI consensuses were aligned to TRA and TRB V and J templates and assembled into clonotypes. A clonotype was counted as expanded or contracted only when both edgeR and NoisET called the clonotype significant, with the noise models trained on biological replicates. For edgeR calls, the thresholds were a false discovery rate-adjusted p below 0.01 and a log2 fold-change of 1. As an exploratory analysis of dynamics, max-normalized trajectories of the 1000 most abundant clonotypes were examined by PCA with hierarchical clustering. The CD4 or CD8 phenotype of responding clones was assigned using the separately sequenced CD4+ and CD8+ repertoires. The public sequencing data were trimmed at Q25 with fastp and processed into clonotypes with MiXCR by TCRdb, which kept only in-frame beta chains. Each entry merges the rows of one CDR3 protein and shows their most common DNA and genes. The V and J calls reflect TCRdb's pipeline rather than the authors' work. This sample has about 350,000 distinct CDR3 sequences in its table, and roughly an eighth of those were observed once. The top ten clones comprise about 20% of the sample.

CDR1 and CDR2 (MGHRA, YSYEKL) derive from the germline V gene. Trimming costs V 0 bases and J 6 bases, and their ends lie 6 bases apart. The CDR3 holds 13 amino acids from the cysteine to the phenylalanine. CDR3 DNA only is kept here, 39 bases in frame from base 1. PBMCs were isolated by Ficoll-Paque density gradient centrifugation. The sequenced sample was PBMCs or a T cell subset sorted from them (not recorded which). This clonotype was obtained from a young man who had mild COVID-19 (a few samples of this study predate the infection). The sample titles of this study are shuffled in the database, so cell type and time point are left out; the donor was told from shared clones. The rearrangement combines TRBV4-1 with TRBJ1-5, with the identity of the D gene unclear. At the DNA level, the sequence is TGCGCCAGCAGCCAAGATTGGGTTCAGCCCCAGCATTTT. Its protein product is CASSQDWVQPQHF.